These 18 T cell receptor beta chains were sequenced from one sample in a study of cytomegalovirus exposure and HLA in healthy donors. The PCR had 60 Vbeta and 13 Jbeta primers. Assay: immunoSEQ multiplex PCR; the TCRdb copy retains only in-frame clones and omits some. The sample yields approximately 58,000 clones, of which the top ten take up approximately 9.9%. Sequenced input: PBMCs. The source is a woman aged 45 to 65 in good health and CMV-seropositive.

The V call is TRBV7-2, the J call TRBJ2-1; tentatively, D is TRBD1 (5 bases). V lost 6 bases and J 1 base, leaving 13 bases between the germline ends. Per the germline V gene, CDR1 is SGHTA and CDR2 is FQGNSA. CDR3 size: 15 residues. CDR3 region: CASSPRRDSYNEQFF. Here the CDR3 DNA reads TGTGCCAGCAGTCCACGCAGGGATTCCTACAATGAGCAGTTCTTC.

This chain uses TRBV5-1 with TRBJ2-5; D is possibly TRBD2 (5 bases). Germline V gene data show CDR1 as SGHRS and CDR2 as YFSETQ. This CDR3 is 14 amino acids long. V gave up 2 bases and J gave up 0 bases, with 8 bases separating them. The CDR3: CASSFRGYQETQYF. The CDR3 coding sequence is TGCGCCAGCAGCTTCCGAGGGTACCAAGAGACCCAGTACTTC. Looking up the rest from reference TRBV5-1 and TRBJ2-5 gives the full variable domain: KAGVTQTPRYLIKTRGQQVTLSCSPISGHRSVSWYQQTPGQGLQFLFEYFSETQRNKGNFPGRFSGRQFSNSRSEMNVSTLELGDSALYLCASSFRGYQETQYFGPGTRLLVL.

The chain uses TRBV10-3 and TRBJ2-2; D perhaps matches TRBD2 (5 bases). This CDR3 region has 14 residues. CDR1 ENHRY and CDR2 SYGVKD come from the germline V gene. The ends were cut back, 5 bases at V and 5 bases at J, with 12 bases in the middle. This CDR3 is CAISTSGETGELFF. The CDR3 DNA follows: TGTGCCATCAGTACCTCCGGGGAGACCGGGGAGCTGTTTTTT.

DNA for the CDR3: TGTGCCAGCAGAGACCTCCGGACAGCTGATAATTCACCCCTCCACTTT. It is translated as CASRDLRTADNSPLHF. The chain joins TRBV6-6 to TRBJ1-6; weak D call: TRBD1 (6 bases). There are 16 residues in the CDR3. Deletions cut 6 bases from V and 5 bases from J, with 17 bases between. Germline V gene sequence: CDR1 MNHNY, CDR2 SVGAGI (reference sequence).

The chain is built from TRBV10-3 and TRBJ1-1; TRBD1 is a possible D gene (6 bases). Germline V gives CDR1 ENHRY, CDR2 SYGVKD. The CDR3 sequence is 13 residues long. V lost 10 bases and J lost 0, with 12 bases in between. The chain's CDR3 is CATATGMNTEAFF. As DNA, the CDR3 is TGTGCCACCGCTACAGGGATGAACACTGAAGCTTTCTTT.

V gene TRBV19 combines with J gene TRBJ2-3; no reliable D call. V was trimmed by 3 bases and J by 6 bases, leaving 13 bases between them. The CDR3 loop spans 14 amino acids. The germline V gene has CDR1 LNHDA and CDR2 SQIVND (reference sequence). CDR3 loop: CASSIRVSPDTQYF. The CDR3 DNA follows: TGTGCCAGTAGTATTCGGGTCAGTCCTGATACGCAGTATTTT.

The chain links TRBV6-6 to TRBJ2-7; D may be TRBD2 (6 bases). Germline V lookup: CDR1 MNHNY, CDR2 SVGAGI (reference sequence). Trimming took off 0 bases at V and 2 bases at J, with 11 bases between the two ends. The CDR3 loop spans 15 amino acids. CDR3 coding DNA: TGTGCCAGCAGTTACTCTCGGGGGTCTGCCTACGAGCAGTACTTC. Encoded protein: CASSYSRGSAYEQYF.

The chain carries TRBV4-2 and TRBJ1-5; D gene unclear. Trimming took 0 bases from V and 7 from J, leaving 13 bases between them. The CDR3 runs to 15 residues. From germline, CDR1 is LGHNA and CDR2 YNFKEQ. The CDR3 DNA reads TGTGCCAGCAGCCAAGAATCGGTAGGAGGCCAGCCCCAGCATTTT. Amino acid sequence: CASSQESVGGQPQHF.

V gene TRBV15 combines with J gene TRBJ1-2, with 10 bases identical to TRBD1. Germline V gene data show CDR1 as LNHNV and CDR2 as YYDKDF (reference sequence). This CDR3 spans 16 amino acids. The V segment lost 1 base and the J segment 4 bases; nucleotides outside the gene matches: 6. The CDR3 DNA follows: TGTGCCACCAGCAGAGGGGGGACAGGGGTTAGCTATGGCTACACCTTC. This sequence encodes CATSRGGTGVSYGYTF.

The gene calls are TRBV27 and TRBJ1-2; maybe TRBD1 (5 bases). V dropped 4 bases and J dropped 4 bases, with 7 bases sitting between them. From germline, CDR1 is MNHEY and CDR2 SMNVEV (reference sequence). CDR3 size: 12 residues. CDR3: CASSSGLYGYTF. CDR3 in DNA: TGTGCCAGCAGTTCAGGGCTCTATGGCTACACCTTC.

V and J are TRBV4-3 and TRBJ2-3, with a tentative D call TRBD2 (5 bases). The CDR3 is made up of 14 amino acids. Germline CDR1 reads LGHNA; CDR2 reads YSLEER. V gave up 0 bases and J gave up 4 bases, with 8 bases separating them. DNA for the CDR3: TGCGCCAGCAGCCAAGATCCGGGGTCAGATACGCAGTATTTT. Residues: CASSQDPGSDTQYF.

The V call is TRBV30, the J call TRBJ2-2; D remains unclear. Germline V gives CDR1 GTSNPN, CDR2 SVGIG (reference sequence). The CDR3 extends over 14 amino acids. Between the trimmed V and J ends, which lost 0 bases and 0 bases, there was a span of 5 bases. CDR3 protein: CAWSVHTNTGELFF. CDR3 DNA sequence: TGTGCCTGGAGTGTACATACGAACACCGGGGAGCTGTTTTTT.

V and J are TRBV7-8 and TRBJ1-5; no clear D. The V end lost 1 base, the J end lost 2 bases, and 9 bases lay between the germline ends. CDR1 and CDR2 (germline): SGHVS, FQNEAQ. This CDR3 is built from 15 residues. CDR3 coding DNA: TGTGCCAGCAGCTTAGGTCCTACCGGCAATCAGCCCCAGCATTTT. Residues: CASSLGPTGNQPQHF.

The chain uses TRBV9 and TRBJ2-7, with 8 nucleotides matching TRBD1. The CDR3 runs 14 residues. V shed 3 bases and J 2 bases; nucleotides not matched to a gene: 4. Germline V lookup: CDR1 SGDLS, CDR2 YYNGEE. CDR3 DNA: TGTGCCAGCAGCGGTGCGACAGGGGCCTACGAGCAGTACTTC. It codes for CASSGATGAYEQYF.

V and J are TRBV27 and TRBJ2-7; perhaps TRBD2 as D (5 bases). Trimming removed 6 bases at V and 2 bases at J, with 17 bases between. CDR1 and CDR2 from the germline V gene are MNHEY and SMNVEV (reference sequence). This CDR3 has 15 amino acids. CDR3 sequence (DNA): TGTGCCAGCAGATGGGATGGTGGGAGAGCCTACGAGCAGTACTTC. Its translation: CASRWDGGRAYEQYF.

V gene TRBV23-1 combines with J gene TRBJ2-7; D ambiguous. TRBV23-1 is noted as an ORF with a role that remains uncertain. The CDR3 totals 15 residues. V shed 0 bases and J shed 5 bases, with 14 bases lying between them. The CDR3 is CASSQSMRWFHEQYF. DNA for the CDR3: TGCGCCAGCAGTCAATCAATGAGATGGTTCCACGAGCAGTACTTC.

This sequence joins TRBV28 and TRBJ2-7; 12 nucleotides align to TRBD2. With 9 bases clipped from V and 6 bases from J, the junction kept 9 bases outside the gene matches. Germline V gives CDR1 MDHEN, CDR2 SYDVKM. The CDR3 loop spans 14 amino acids. CDR3 region: CASKQTSGRPEQYF. The CDR3 bases are TGTGCCAGTAAACAGACTAGCGGGAGACCCGAGCAGTACTTC.

The V gene is TRBV2, the J gene TRBJ1-6; D may be TRBD1 (6 bases). There are 14 residues in the CDR3. CDR1 is SNHLY and CDR2 is FYNNEI in the germline V gene. The V end was cut by 5 bases, the J end by 9 bases, with 14 bases between. CDR3 sequence reads: CASSIRGSLSPLHF. CDR3 coding DNA: TGTGCCAGCAGTATCAGGGGTTCCCTTTCACCCCTCCACTTT. The entire variable domain, with the rest obtained from reference TRBV2 and TRBJ1-6, is as follows: EPEVTQTPSHQVTQMGQEVILRCVPISNHLYFYWYRQILGQKVEFLVSFYNNEISEKSEIFDDQFSVERPDGSNFTLKIRSTKLEDSAMYFCASSIRGSLSPLHFGNGTRLTVT.